The 8 T cell receptor beta chains given below trace back to one sample, sequenced in a study of blood T cell repertoires in COVID-19 (dated by TCRdb to about 2020). The library was made by the immunoSEQ multiplex PCR assay. TCRdb provides this immuneACCESS table in a form limited to in-frame rearrangements. Some clones are lacking; in checked studies, under half of them reflect an unresolved V gene, and why the rest are absent is not known. The sample yields 250,000 to 350,000 clones; 90% were counted once. The ten largest make up 2% to 3% of the sample. Input material: PBMCs or T cells enriched from blood (not recorded which). Every receptor here comes from a man aged 55 to 70 who had recovered from COVID-19.

The chain combines TRBV7-3 with TRBJ2-5, with D perhaps TRBD1 (5 bases). The germline CDR1 and CDR2 sequences are SGHTA and FQGTGA. CDR3 length: 14 residues. The germline V and J ends were trimmed by 5 bases and 2 bases, with 12 bases remaining between them. The CDR3 protein is CASSLPTVQETQYF. The CDR3 DNA reads as TGTGCCAGCAGCCTCCCGACAGTTCAAGAGACCCAGTACTTC.

The J gene is TRBJ1-1, the V gene TRBV10-1; 8 nucleotides agree with TRBD1. The trim removed 7 bases at V and 1 base at J, leaving 8 bases unmatched. The CDR3 runs 15 residues. Germline loops: CDR1 WNHNN, CDR2 SYGVQD (reference sequence). The CDR3 DNA reads TGCGCCAGCACCCTAAGGACAGGGCAGAACACTGAAGCTTTCTTT. Translating gives CASTLRTGQNTEAFF.

This clone was seen once. The chain recombines TRBV3-1 (or the pseudogene TRBV3-2) with TRBJ1-5; 9 nucleotides match TRBD1. This CDR3 has 14 amino acids. CDR1 and CDR2 from the germline V gene are LGHDT and YNNKEL (reference sequence). With V trimmed by 1 base and J by 10 bases, 5 bases remained unmatched. The CDR3 coding sequence is TGTGCCAGCAGCCAAGGGACAGGGGCCCCCCCCCAGCATTTT. As protein: CASSQGTGAPPQHF.

The chain recombines TRBV4-2 with TRBJ2-1; a possible D gene is TRBD2 (6 bases). V was trimmed by 3 bases and J by 8 bases, leaving 17 bases between them. Germline-derived CDR1 and CDR2 are LGHNA and YNFKEQ. This CDR3 has 15 amino acids. The CDR3 DNA reads TGTGCCAGCAGCCAGATGGGGGGAGTCGTCGATGAGCAGTTCTTC. Its protein product is CASSQMGGVVDEQFF.

This chain joins TRBV30 and TRBJ2-1; D gene uncertain. This CDR3 region has 11 residues. Germline CDR1 and CDR2: GTSNPN and SVGIG (reference sequence). V gave up 2 bases and J gave up 5 bases, with 4 bases separating them. CDR3 bases: TGTGCCTGGAGTTTCAACAATGAGCAGTTCTTC. It is translated as CAWSFNNEQFF.

This clone was seen a single time. The chain is built from TRBV3-1 (or the pseudogene TRBV3-2) and TRBJ2-7; 11 bases match TRBD1. Germline V lookup: CDR1 LGHDT, CDR2 YNNKEL (reference sequence). The CDR3 loop spans 16 amino acids. Trimming cost V 2 bases and J 7 bases; bases outside gene matches: 10. The CDR3, as DNA: TGTGCCAGCAGCCAACATACCGGACAGGGGGCGCGTGAGCAGTACTTC. The encoded protein is CASSQHTGQGAREQYF.

A single count supports this clone. The rearrangement joins TRBV9 to TRBJ2-4; 9 bases align to TRBD1. Looked up from germline, CDR1 is SGDLS and CDR2 is YYNGEE. The CDR3 totals 15 residues. V dropped 2 bases and J dropped 7; count of bases not matched to a gene: 7. The CDR3 here is CASSVGQGTANIQYF. In nucleotides, the CDR3 is TGTGCCAGCAGCGTGGGACAGGGAACAGCGAACATTCAGTACTTC. The full variable domain, with the rest looked up from reference TRBV9 and TRBJ2-4, is DSGVTQTPKHLITATGQRVTLRCSPRSGDLSVYWYQQSLDQGLQFLIQYYNGEERAKGNILERFSAQQFPDLHSELNLSSLELGDSALYFCASSVGQGTANIQYFGAGTRLSVL.

The chain is built from TRBV9 and TRBJ2-7; 8 bases align to TRBD1. Germline trimming cut 4 bases from V and 3 bases from J; bases unmatched to any gene: 9. This CDR3 has 15 residues. Germline loops: CDR1 SGDLS, CDR2 YYNGEE. This CDR3 is CASSPSPGQDYEQYF. The CDR3 DNA reads TGTGCCAGCAGCCCAAGTCCGGGACAGGACTACGAGCAGTACTTC.